This paragraph reports one TCR beta chain. Its specificity is not known. Germline is not matched at one junction end, which may reflect a read error. The template was RNA from unsorted bulk tissue. Newly diagnosed lung cancer patients had thoracic surgery in China, August–late 2014, without prior chemotherapy. These data originate in a study of tumor and adjacent non-tumor tissue in lung cancer. A modified ARM-PCR protocol with three rounds of nested PCR amplified TCRbeta. TCRdb re-called the multiplex PCR reads with MiXCR, one entry per CDR3 protein. The table has approximately 79,000 distinct CDR3 sequences, around two thirds seen once. CDR3 size: 17 residues. CDR1 and CDR2 (germline): SEHNR, FQNEAQ (reference sequence). Study-wide points: Higher tumor TCR diversity was associated with shorter survival.

The sample taken for sequencing was lung tumor tissue. This chain uses TRBV7-9 with TRBJ2-2; 10 bases line up with TRBD2. The origin of this receptor is a man between 70 and 80 years old with non-small cell lung cancer. The CDR3, as DNA: TGTGCCAGCAGCCTTGGGCTAGCGGGAGTCGGAACCCGGGAGCTGTTTTTC. Its protein is CASSLGLAGVGTRELFF.